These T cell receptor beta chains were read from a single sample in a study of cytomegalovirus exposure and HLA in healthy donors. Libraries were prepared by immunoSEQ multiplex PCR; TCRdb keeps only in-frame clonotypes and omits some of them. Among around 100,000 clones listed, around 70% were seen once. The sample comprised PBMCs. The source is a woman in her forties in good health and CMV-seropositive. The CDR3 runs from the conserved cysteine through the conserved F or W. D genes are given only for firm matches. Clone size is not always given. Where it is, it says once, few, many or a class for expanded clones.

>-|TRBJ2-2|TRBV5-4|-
TGTGCCAGCAGCCCGGGGTTATTCGCGAACACCGGGGAGCTGTTTTTT
CASSPGLFANTGELFF
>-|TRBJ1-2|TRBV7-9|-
TGTGCCAGCAGCTCTTATACTGGCTATGGCTACACCTTC
CASSSYTGYGYTF
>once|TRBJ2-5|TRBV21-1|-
TGTGCCAGGCGGGCGGCGGAGACCCAGTACTTC
CARRAAETQYF
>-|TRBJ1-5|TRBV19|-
TGTGCCAGTAGTAGAGGTTGGGGCCAGCCCCAGCATTTT
CASSRGWGQPQHF
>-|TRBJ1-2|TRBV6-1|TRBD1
TGTGCCAGCAGTGACCCGACAGGGGGCAGTTATGGCTACACCTTC
CASSDPTGGSYGYTF
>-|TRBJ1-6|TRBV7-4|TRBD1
TGTGCCAGCAGCTTAGCTTCTGTCCCGGGACAGGGGCGCTCCTATAATTCACCCCTCCACTTT
CASSLASVPGQGRSYNSPLHF
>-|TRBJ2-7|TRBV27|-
TGTGCCAGCAGCCTTACAGGACCCTCCTACGAGCAGTACTTC
CASSLTGPSYEQYF
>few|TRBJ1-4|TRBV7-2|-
TGTGCCAGCAGTCCTCAGGGGATCGGCGAAAAACTGTTTTTT
CASSPQGIGEKLFF
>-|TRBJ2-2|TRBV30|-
TGTGCCTGGAGTCTGGGCGGGGCCTACACCGGGGAGCTGTTTTTT
CAWSLGGAYTGELFF
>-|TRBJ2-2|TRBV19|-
TGTGCCAGTAGTATTACCGGGGGGAACACCGGGGAGCTGTTTTTT
CASSITGGNTGELFF
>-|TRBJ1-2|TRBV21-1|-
TGTGCCAGCAGTCTATTAGGACAGGGGGGTTTAAATGGCTACACCTTC
CASSLLGQGGLNGYTF
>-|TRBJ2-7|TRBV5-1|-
TGCGCCAGCAGCTTCTCAGGTGCCTACGAGCAGTACTTC
CASSFSGAYEQYF
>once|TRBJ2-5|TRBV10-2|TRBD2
TGCGCCAGCGGCGGGAGCCGACAAGAGACCCAGTACTTC
CASGGSRQETQYF
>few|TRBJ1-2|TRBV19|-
TGTGCCAGTAGTCTACAGGGTGGCGGCTACACCTTC
CASSLQGGGYTF
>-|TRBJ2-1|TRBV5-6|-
TGTGCCAGCAGCTCGAGCCCCGACAGCTACAATGAGCAGTTCTTC
CASSSSPDSYNEQFF
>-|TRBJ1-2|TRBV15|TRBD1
TGTGCCACCAGCAGAGCGGGACAGGGGACTAAGAGCTATGGCTACACCTTC
CATSRAGQGTKSYGYTF
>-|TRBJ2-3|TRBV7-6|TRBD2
TGTGCCAGCAGCCCACGACTAGCGGGAGGGAAGGGAGATACGCAGTATTTT
CASSPRLAGGKGDTQYF
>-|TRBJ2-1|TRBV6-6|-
TGTGCCAGCAGTTACGGGGGGGCCGGTGAGCAGTTCTTC
CASSYGGAGEQFF
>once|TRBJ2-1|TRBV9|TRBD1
TGTGCCAGCAGTGCAAACCACGCGGGACAGGGTTCCAATGAGCAGTTCTTC
CASSANHAGQGSNEQFF
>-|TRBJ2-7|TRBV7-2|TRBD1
TGTGCCAGCAGCTCACAGACAGGGGTCTACGAGCAGTACTTC
CASSSQTGVYEQYF
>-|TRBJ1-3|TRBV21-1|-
TGTGCCAGCAGCGGGAGACTGCGGGCCATATATTTT
CASSGRLRAIYF
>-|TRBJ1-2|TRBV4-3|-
TGCGCCAGCAGCCAAGATCTTGGAGAGTCCTATGGCTACACCTTC
CASSQDLGESYGYTF
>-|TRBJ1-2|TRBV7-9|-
TGTGCCAGCAGCTTATTGATGGCAGACTATGGCTACACCTTC
CASSLLMADYGYTF
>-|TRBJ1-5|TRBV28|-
TGTGCCAGCAACAGGGTAGACAATCAGCCCCAGCATTTT
CASNRVDNQPQHF
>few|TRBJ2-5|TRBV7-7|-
TGTGCTAGCAGCTTAGCGGAGGGGAAAGAGACCCAGTACTTC
CASSLAEGKETQYF
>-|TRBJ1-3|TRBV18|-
TGTGCCAGCTCACCGACAGGACTCTCTGGAAACACCATATATTTT
CASSPTGLSGNTIYF
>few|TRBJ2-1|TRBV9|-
TGTGCCAGCAGCGTAACCATTAGCGGCGAGCCGAACAATGAGCAGTTCTTC
CASSVTISGEPNNEQFF
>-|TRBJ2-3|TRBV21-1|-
TGTGCCAGCAGCAAAGCTCCGGGACAGAAGAGCACAGATACGCAGTATTTT
CASSKAPGQKSTDTQYF
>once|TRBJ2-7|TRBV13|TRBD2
TGTGCCAGCACCCCCCCCAACGGGTCGGGAGGGTACGAGCAGTACTTC
CASTPPNGSGGYEQYF
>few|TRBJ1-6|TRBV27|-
TGTGCCAGCAGTTTATCGCCGGGGGGGGGTTCACCCCTCCACTTT
CASSLSPGGGSPLHF
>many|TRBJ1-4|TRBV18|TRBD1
TGTGCCAGCTCACGCTCAGGGGGTCTCAATGAAAAACTGTTTTTT
CASSRSGGLNEKLFF
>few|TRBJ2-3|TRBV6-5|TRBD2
TGTGCCAGCAGTCGCGGGGGGGCAGGGACAGATACGCAGTATTTT
CASSRGGAGTDTQYF
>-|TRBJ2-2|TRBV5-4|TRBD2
TGTGCCATCAAACTAGCGGGGGGGACGAACACCGGGGAGCTGTTTTTT
CAIKLAGGTNTGELFF
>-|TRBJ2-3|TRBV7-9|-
TGTGCCAGCAGCTTAGGACGGGCAGATACGCAGTATTTT
CASSLGRADTQYF
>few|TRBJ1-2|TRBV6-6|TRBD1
TGTGCCAGCAGTTACAGGCAGGGGGTGGACTATGGCTACACCTTC
CASSYRQGVDYGYTF
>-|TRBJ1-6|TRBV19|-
TGTGCCAGTAGTATGGGCGGACAGACCGGTAATTCACCCCTCCACTTT
CASSMGGQTGNSPLHF
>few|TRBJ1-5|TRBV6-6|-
TGTGCCAGCAGTTACTCCCGGGTGGATCAGCCCCAGCATTTT
CASSYSRVDQPQHF